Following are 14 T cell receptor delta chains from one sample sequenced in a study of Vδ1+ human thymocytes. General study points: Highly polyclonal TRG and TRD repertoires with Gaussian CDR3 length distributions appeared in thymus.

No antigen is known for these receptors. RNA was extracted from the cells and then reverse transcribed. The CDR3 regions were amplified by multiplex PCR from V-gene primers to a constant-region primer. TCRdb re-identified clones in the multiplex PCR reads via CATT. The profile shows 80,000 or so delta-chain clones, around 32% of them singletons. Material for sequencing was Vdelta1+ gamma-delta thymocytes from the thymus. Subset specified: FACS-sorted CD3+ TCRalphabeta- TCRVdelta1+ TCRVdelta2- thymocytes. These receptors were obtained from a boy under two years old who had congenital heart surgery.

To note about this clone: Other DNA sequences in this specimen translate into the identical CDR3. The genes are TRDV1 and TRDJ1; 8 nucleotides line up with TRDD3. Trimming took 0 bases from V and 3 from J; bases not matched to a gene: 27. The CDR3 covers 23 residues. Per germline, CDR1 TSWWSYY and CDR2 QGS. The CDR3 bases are TGTGCTCTTGGGGAACTTCAGGCCTTCCGTAAACTGGGGGGCCCCCAATGGTCCGATAAACTCATCTTT. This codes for CALGELQAFRKLGGPQWSDKLIF.

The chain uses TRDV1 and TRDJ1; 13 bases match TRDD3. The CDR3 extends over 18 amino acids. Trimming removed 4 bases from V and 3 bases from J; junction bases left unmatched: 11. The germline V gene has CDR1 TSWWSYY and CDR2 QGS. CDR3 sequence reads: CALGAYFRTGGYADKLIF. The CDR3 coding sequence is TGTGCTCTTGGGGCCTACTTCCGTACTGGGGGATACGCCGATAAACTCATCTTT.

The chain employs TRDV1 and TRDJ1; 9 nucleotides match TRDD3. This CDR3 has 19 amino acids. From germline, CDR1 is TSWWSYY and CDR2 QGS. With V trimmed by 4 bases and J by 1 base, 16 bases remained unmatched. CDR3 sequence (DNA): TGTGCTCTTGGGGGAACGCATCCGCGTACTGGGGGACCCACCGATAAACTCATCTTT. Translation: CALGGTHPRTGGPTDKLIF.

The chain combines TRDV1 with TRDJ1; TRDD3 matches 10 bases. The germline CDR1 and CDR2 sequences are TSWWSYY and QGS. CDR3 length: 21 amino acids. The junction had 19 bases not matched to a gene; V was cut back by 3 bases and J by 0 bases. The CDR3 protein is CALGENLGYWGMLVNTDKLIF. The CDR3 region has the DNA TGTGCTCTTGGGGAGAACCTAGGTTACTGGGGGATGCTTGTAAACACCGATAAACTCATCTTT.

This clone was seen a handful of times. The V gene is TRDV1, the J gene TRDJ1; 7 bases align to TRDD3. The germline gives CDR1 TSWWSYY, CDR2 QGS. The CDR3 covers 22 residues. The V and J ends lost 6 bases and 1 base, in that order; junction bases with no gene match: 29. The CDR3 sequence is CALGGQVPARSLGVPSTDKLIF. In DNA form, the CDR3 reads TGTGCTCTTGGAGGCCAAGTTCCGGCCCGCTCTCTGGGGGTCCCCAGCACCGATAAACTCATCTTT.

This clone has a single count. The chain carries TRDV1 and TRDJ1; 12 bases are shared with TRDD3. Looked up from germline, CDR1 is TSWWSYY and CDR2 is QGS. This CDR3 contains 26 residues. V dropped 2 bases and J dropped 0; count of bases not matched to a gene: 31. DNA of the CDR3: TGTGCTCTTGGGGAAGTCCGATTCCTACCTAGAGGGAGCTGGGGGATACGTTGGACGTACACCGATAAACTCATCTTT. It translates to CALGEVRFLPRGSWGIRWTYTDKLIF.

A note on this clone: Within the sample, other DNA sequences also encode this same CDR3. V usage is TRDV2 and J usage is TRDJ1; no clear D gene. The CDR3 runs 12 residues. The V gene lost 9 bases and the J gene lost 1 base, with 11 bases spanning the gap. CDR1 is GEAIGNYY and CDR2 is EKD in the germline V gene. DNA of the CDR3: TGTGCCACCGCCGTCTCCACCGATAAACTCATCTTT. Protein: CATAVSTDKLIF.

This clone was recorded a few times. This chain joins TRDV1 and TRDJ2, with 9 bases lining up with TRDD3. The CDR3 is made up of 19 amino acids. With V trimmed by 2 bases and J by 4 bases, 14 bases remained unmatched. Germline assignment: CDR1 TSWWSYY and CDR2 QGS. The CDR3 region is CALGEIPTPTGGPTAQLFF. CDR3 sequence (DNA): TGTGCTCTTGGGGAAATACCTACCCCTACTGGGGGACCGACAGCACAACTCTTCTTT.

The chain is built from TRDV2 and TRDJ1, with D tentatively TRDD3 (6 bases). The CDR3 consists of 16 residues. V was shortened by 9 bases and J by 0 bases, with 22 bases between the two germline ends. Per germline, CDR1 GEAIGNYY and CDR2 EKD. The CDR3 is CATDLTWGFHTDKLIF. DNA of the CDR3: TGTGCCACCGATTTAACGTGGGGATTTCACACCGATAAACTCATCTTT.

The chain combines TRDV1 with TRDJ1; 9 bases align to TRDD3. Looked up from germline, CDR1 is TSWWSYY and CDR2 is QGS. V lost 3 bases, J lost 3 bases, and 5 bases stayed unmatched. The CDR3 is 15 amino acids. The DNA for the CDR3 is TGTGCTCTTGGGGATGAACGGGGATACGCCGATAAACTCATCTTT. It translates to CALGDERGYADKLIF.

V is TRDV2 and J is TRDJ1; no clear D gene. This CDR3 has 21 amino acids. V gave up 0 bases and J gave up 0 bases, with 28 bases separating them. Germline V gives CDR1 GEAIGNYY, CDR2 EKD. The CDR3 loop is CACDTKGFGSQDPLDTDKLIF. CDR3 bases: TGTGCCTGTGACACCAAGGGTTTCGGATCCCAGGACCCTTTGGACACCGATAAACTCATCTTT.

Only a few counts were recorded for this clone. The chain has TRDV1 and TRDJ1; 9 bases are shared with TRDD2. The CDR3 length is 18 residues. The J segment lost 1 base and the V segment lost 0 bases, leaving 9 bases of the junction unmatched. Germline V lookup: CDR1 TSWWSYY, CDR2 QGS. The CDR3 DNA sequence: TGTGCTCTTGGGGAACTACCTTCCTACGTGCCTGGCACCGATAAACTCATCTTT. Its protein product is CALGELPSYVPGTDKLIF.

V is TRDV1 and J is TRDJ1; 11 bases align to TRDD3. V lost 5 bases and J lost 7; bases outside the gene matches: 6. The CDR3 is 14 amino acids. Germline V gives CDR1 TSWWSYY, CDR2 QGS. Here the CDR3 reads CALGPIGGYAKLIF. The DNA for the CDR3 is TGTGCTCTTGGGCCCATTGGGGGATACGCTAAACTCATCTTT.

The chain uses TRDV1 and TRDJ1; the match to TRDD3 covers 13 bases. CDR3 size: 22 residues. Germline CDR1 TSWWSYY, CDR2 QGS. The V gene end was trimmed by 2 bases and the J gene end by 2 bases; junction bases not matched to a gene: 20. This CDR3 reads CALGEARWPPILGDTGTDKLIF. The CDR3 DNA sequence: TGTGCTCTTGGGGAAGCCCGGTGGCCCCCCATACTGGGGGATACGGGGACCGATAAACTCATCTTT.